Presented here are 29 T cell receptor beta chains from one specimen sequenced in a study of metastatic and nonmetastatic thyroid tumors. Thyroid surgery was performed in patients who had received no treatment beforehand. TCRdb re-analyzed the PCR reads using MiXCR. The repertoire holds around 26,000 clones, with more than 20% as singletons. Sequencing was carried out using blood. Receptors originate from a female donor with papillary thyroid cancer or a benign thyroid nodule (not recorded which). Some clones in this sample may be carry-over from other donors' samples.

About this clone itself: Being one base from a much bigger clone, this may be a read error. The sample contains more than one DNA sequence encoding this CDR3. V gene TRBV3-1 combines with J gene TRBJ2-3, with D perhaps TRBD1 (5 bases). The CDR3 totals 13 residues. Trimming left V 6 bases short and J 3 bases short, with 10 bases between. Germline V gene lookup returns CDR1 LGHDT and CDR2 YNNKEL (reference sequence). In nucleotides, the CDR3 is TGTGCCAGCAGTTACCAGGGAACAGATACGCAGTATTTT. Protein sequence: CASSYQGTDTQYF.

There are many counts of this clone. CDR3 sequence (DNA): TGTGCCACCCTACCACTAGCGTTGGAGACCCAGTACTTC. Its translation: CATLPLALETQYF. The chain links TRBV27 to TRBJ2-5; 7 positions agree with TRBD2. V lost 10 bases, J lost 5 bases, and 10 bases stayed unmatched. CDR3 size: 13 residues. Germline V CDR1 and CDR2: MNHEY, SMNVEV (reference sequence).

The chain links TRBV12-3 or TRBV12-4 to TRBJ1-5; TRBD1 is a possible D gene (5 bases). The CDR3 spans 13 residues. V lost 7 bases and J 7 bases, leaving 14 bases between the germline ends. This chain's CDR3 is CASTWGVRQPQHF. The CDR3 bases are TGTGCCAGCACCTGGGGGGTCCGCCAGCCCCAGCATTTT.

This chain joins TRBV12-3 or TRBV12-4 and TRBJ1-1, with TRBD1 identical over 7 bases. There are 12 residues in the CDR3. With 8 bases clipped from V and 5 bases from J, the junction kept 5 bases outside the gene matches. CDR3 region: CASGVQGTEAFF. In DNA, the CDR3 is TGTGCCAGCGGCGTACAGGGGACTGAAGCTTTCTTT.

This clone was found once. The chain is built from TRBV20-1 and TRBJ2-7, with a possible D match to TRBD2 (7 bases). The length of the CDR3 is 15 residues. Between the trimmed V and J ends, which lost 3 bases and 0 bases, there was a span of 15 bases. Germline loops: CDR1 DFQATT, CDR2 SNEGSKA (reference sequence). CDR3 amino acids: CSARSARGASYEQYF. The CDR3 DNA follows: TGCAGTGCTAGGTCGGCACGGGGGGCCTCCTACGAGCAGTACTTC.

To note about this clone: Since a much larger clone is just one base distant, this may be a read error. The rearrangement uses TRBV10-2 and TRBJ2-2; 8 bases fit TRBD2. The CDR3 spans 20 residues. V trimming: 8 bases; J trimming: 6 bases; junction bases outside the gene matches: 26. The germline V gene encodes CDR1 WSHSY and CDR2 SAAADI. CDR3: CASRPTGLGTWGGGPGELFF. CDR3 coding DNA: TGCGCCAGCCGGCCCACAGGGTTGGGGACCTGGGGCGGGGGGCCCGGGGAGCTGTTTTTT.

This clone was recorded at least ten times. The rearrangement uses TRBV7-2 and TRBJ2-1; D not certain. The germline V and J ends were trimmed by 5 bases and 6 bases, with 11 bases remaining between them. Germline V gives CDR1 SGHTA, CDR2 FQGNSA. The CDR3 extends over 13 amino acids. Here the CDR3 reads CASSRRAGNEQFF. CDR3 DNA sequence: TGTGCCAGCAGCCGTAGAGCTGGCAATGAGCAGTTCTTC.

This clone was found a few times. The genes are TRBV5-4 and TRBJ2-6; tentative D call: TRBD1 (6 bases). From germline, CDR1 is SGHNT and CDR2 YYREEE (reference sequence). This CDR3 has 15 residues. The germline V and J ends were trimmed by 4 bases and 2 bases, with 10 bases remaining between them. This chain's CDR3 is CASSATGTGANVLTF. CDR3 coding DNA: TGTGCCAGCAGCGCTACAGGGACTGGGGCCAACGTCCTGACTTTC.

In this sample, this clone turned up many times. The V call is TRBV7-3, the J call TRBJ2-5, with D unresolved. The CDR3 is made up of 13 amino acids. CDR1 is SGHTA and CDR2 is FQGTGA in the germline V gene. V was pared by 5 bases and J by 5 bases, with 12 bases between. The CDR3 DNA sequence: TGTGCCAGCAGCCTCGACCTGGGCGAGACCCAGTACTTC. Translated: CASSLDLGETQYF.

The CDR3 reads CASSLALGGGTYYEQYF. CDR3 coding DNA: TGCGCCAGCAGCTTGGCCCTGGGCGGGGGGACATACTACGAGCAGTACTTC. The rearrangement joins TRBV5-1 to TRBJ2-7; 8 bases fit TRBD2. The CDR3 extends over 17 amino acids. The germline gives CDR1 SGHRS, CDR2 YFSETQ. The V gene end was trimmed by 0 bases and the J gene end by 3 bases; junction bases not matched to a gene: 11.

V usage is TRBV5-1 and J usage is TRBJ2-7, with 7 bases that match TRBD1. CDR3 length equals 16 residues. The V and J ends lost 0 bases and 3 bases, in that order; junction bases with no gene match: 9. The germline V gene has CDR1 SGHRS and CDR2 YFSETQ. The CDR3 bases are TGCGCCAGCAGCTTGGACAGGGGTTTTAAAGACTACGAGCAGTACTTC. Its translation: CASSLDRGFKDYEQYF.

This clone was counted many times. The chain couples TRBV20-1 to TRBJ2-1, with D unclear. CDR1 is DFQATT and CDR2 is SNEGSKA in the germline V gene (reference sequence). The germline V and J ends were trimmed by 6 bases and 4 bases, with 16 bases remaining between them. The CDR3 runs 14 residues. The CDR3 sequence is CSAHGSPGYNEQFF. DNA for the CDR3: TGCAGTGCCCATGGGTCCCCGGGTTACAATGAGCAGTTCTTC.

Turning to this clone: The junction differs from germline at one of its ends, possibly a read error. V gene TRBV20-1 combines with J gene TRBJ1-2; tentative D call: TRBD1 (6 bases). Germline CDR1 is DFQATT and CDR2 is SNEGSKA (reference sequence). CDR3 length: 12 residues. CDR3: CSATGVFYVYTF. Here the CDR3 DNA reads TGCAGTGCTACAGGGGTTTTCTATGTCTACACCTTC.

This chain links TRBV5-1 with TRBJ2-2, with D perhaps assigned TRBD1 or TRBD2 (5 bases each). Germline-derived CDR1 and CDR2 are SGHRS and YFSETQ. V was trimmed by 4 bases and J by 2 bases, leaving 12 bases between them. This CDR3 contains 15 residues. The CDR3 nucleotides are TGCGCCAGCAGCGTTGGGGACGGCAACACCGGGGAGCTGTTTTTT. As protein: CASSVGDGNTGELFF. The variable domain in full, completed from reference TRBV5-1 and TRBJ2-2, reads KAGVTQTPRYLIKTRGQQVTLSCSPISGHRSVSWYQQTPGQGLQFLFEYFSETQRNKGNFPGRFSGRQFSNSRSEMNVSTLELGDSALYLCASSVGDGNTGELFFGEGSRLTVL.

This clone appeared many times. The gene calls are TRBV12-3 or TRBV12-4 and TRBJ1-1; D remains unclear. This CDR3 contains 13 residues. Trimming left V 5 bases short and J 0 bases short, with 7 bases between. CDR3 nucleotides: TGTGCCAGCAGTGCGAGAATGAACACTGAAGCTTTCTTT. This gives the protein CASSARMNTEAFF.

A word on this clone: As the CDR3 is not closed by the conserved phenylalanine or tryptophan, this likely results from a read error. This chain uses TRBV6-4 with TRBJ2-5; TRBD1 or TRBD2 may be the D gene (5 bases each). This CDR3 contains 12 residues. Germline-derived CDR1 and CDR2 are MRHNA and SNTAGT. V lost 11 bases, J lost 4 bases, and 14 bases lay in between. Here the CDR3 DNA reads TGTGCCTCCGGACGGGGACCAGAGACCCAGTACTGC. This sequence encodes CASGRGPETQYC.

This clone was counted ten times or more. J is TRBJ1-6 and V is TRBV7-6, with no clear D. The CDR3 runs to 16 residues. The germline CDR1 and CDR2 sequences are SGHVS and FNYEAQ. V was cut by 2 bases and J by 7 bases, with 15 bases left in between. CDR3 coding DNA: TGTGCCAGCAGCTTATCTCCGGGTACCCTCAATTCACCCCTCCACTTT. Its translation: CASSLSPGTLNSPLHF.

This clone turned up a few times. The chain is built from TRBV28 and TRBJ2-1, with unresolved D. The CDR3 totals 16 residues. The V gene's germline CDR1 is MDHEN and CDR2 SYDVKM. The V and J ends lost 7 bases and 5 bases respectively, with 21 bases between them. The CDR3: CASTSPGETIDNEQFF. CDR3 bases: TGTGCCAGCACCTCGCCCGGAGAGACAATCGACAATGAGCAGTTCTTC.

This clone was picked up many times. The CDR3 DNA is TGCGCCAGCAAACCGGGACAGGAGAATGAAAAACTGTTTTTT. This translates into CASKPGQENEKLFF. This chain connects TRBV5-1 to TRBJ1-4; 8 nucleotides agree with TRBD1. The CDR3 is 14 amino acids. Trimming removed 6 bases from V and 5 bases from J; junction bases left unmatched: 6. Germline assignment: CDR1 SGHRS and CDR2 YFSETQ. The whole variable domain, remainder taken from reference TRBV5-1 and TRBJ1-4, is KAGVTQTPRYLIKTRGQQVTLSCSPISGHRSVSWYQQTPGQGLQFLFEYFSETQRNKGNFPGRFSGRQFSNSRSEMNVSTLELGDSALYLCASKPGQENEKLFFGSGTQLSVL.

There are many counts of this clone. The sample contains more than one DNA sequence encoding this CDR3. This rearrangement joins TRBV28 to TRBJ2-1, with D perhaps TRBD1 (5 bases). CDR1 is MDHEN, CDR2 SYDVKM, per germline. The CDR3 is made up of 14 amino acids. Trimming took off 2 bases at V and 7 bases at J, with 12 bases between the two ends. This CDR3 reads CASSLGAGWNEQFF. CDR3 DNA: TGTGCCAGCAGTTTAGGGGCTGGGTGGAATGAGCAGTTCTTC.

This clone was recorded at least ten times. This rearrangement joins TRBV7-9 to TRBJ1-2; 7 nucleotides match TRBD1. The CDR3 sequence is 14 residues long. J gave up 4 bases and V 4 bases, and 6 bases lay outside the gene matches. Looked up from germline, CDR1 is SEHNR and CDR2 is FQNEAQ (reference sequence). CDR3 sequence: CASSYRTGVYGYTF. CDR3 coding DNA: TGTGCCAGCAGCTACAGGACAGGCGTCTATGGCTACACCTTC.

In its sample, this clone ranks as medium-sized. This CDR3 is missing its conserved last phenylalanine or tryptophan, likely due to a read error. The DNA is omitted, as the CDR3 cannot be located on it reliably, and the CDR3 follows TCRdb's listing. The V gene is TRBV6-4, the J gene TRBJ1-3. Germline assignment: CDR1 MRHNA and CDR2 SNTAGT. The CDR3 totals 8 residues, both ends included. The CDR3 sequence is CASSDSGR.

The chain links TRBV19 to TRBJ2-1; 7 bases agree with TRBD1. Germline values: CDR1 LNHDA, CDR2 SQIVND (reference sequence). The V and J ends lost 3 bases and 13 bases, in that order; junction bases with no gene match: 9. The CDR3 covers 13 residues. CDR3 amino acids: CASSIIRTGDQFF. In DNA form, the CDR3 reads TGTGCCAGTAGTATTATCCGGACAGGAGACCAGTTCTTC.

The rearrangement links TRBV10-1 to TRBJ2-1; the D is unclear. The CDR3 runs to 15 residues. Germline values: CDR1 WNHNN, CDR2 SYGVQD (reference sequence). The ends were cut back, 7 bases at V and 4 bases at J, with 17 bases in the middle. CDR3 residues: CASISGSTWYNEQFF. The CDR3 coding sequence is TGCGCCAGCATCTCCGGGTCCACGTGGTACAATGAGCAGTTCTTC.

This clone was found a few times. This sequence joins TRBV12-3 or TRBV12-4 and TRBJ1-1; D perhaps matches TRBD1 (6 bases). The V end was cut by 7 bases, the J end by 1 base, with 19 bases between. CDR3 length equals 16 residues. The CDR3 DNA reads TGTGCCAGCATTTTGAAGGCAGGGGACGGGAACACTGAAGCTTTCTTT. Translating it yields CASILKAGDGNTEAFF.

This clone has ten or more counts. The CDR3 DNA follows: TGTGCCAGCAGACTCACAGGGGGCTCATCTGGGGCCAACGTCCTGACTTTC. Residues: CASRLTGGSSGANVLTF. This rearrangement joins TRBV11-2 to TRBJ2-6; 9 nucleotides align to TRBD1. The V gene's germline CDR1 is SGHAT and CDR2 FQNNGV. CDR3 length equals 17 residues. With V trimmed by 6 bases and J by 1 base, 7 bases remained unmatched.

There are many counts of this clone. A read error is possible here, since a much larger clone lies one base away. Other DNA sequences in this sample translate to the same CDR3. J is TRBJ1-6 and V is TRBV19; D is ambiguous. The CDR3 contains 13 residues. Per the germline V gene, CDR1 is LNHDA and CDR2 is SQIVND (reference sequence). V dropped 4 bases and J dropped 5 bases, with 6 bases sitting between them. The CDR3 sequence is CASSTTNNSPLHF. CDR3 coding DNA: TGTGCCAGTAGTACGACGAATAATTCACCCCTCCACTTT.

This clone occurred many times. A much larger clone sits a single nucleotide away, making a read error possible. This chain connects TRBV2 to TRBJ1-2; D possibly corresponds to TRBD1 (6 bases). The V and J ends lost 8 bases and 4 bases respectively, with 17 bases between them. CDR1 and CDR2 from the germline V gene are SNHLY and FYNNEI. There are 14 residues in the CDR3. The DNA of the CDR3 is TGTGCCAGCGGTGTAAGCCGGGACATCTATGGCTACACCTTC. As protein: CASGVSRDIYGYTF. Variable domain in full (rest from reference TRBV2 and TRBJ1-2): EPEVTQTPSHQVTQMGQEVILRCVPISNHLYFYWYRQILGQKVEFLVSFYNNEISEKSEIFDDQFSVERPDGSNFTLKIRSTKLEDSAMYFCASGVSRDIYGYTFGSGTRLTVV.

This clone was seen repeatedly, ten times or more. V is TRBV20-1 and J is TRBJ1-3; TRBD1 is a possible D gene (6 bases). The length of the CDR3 is 15 residues. Germline V gives CDR1 DFQATT, CDR2 SNEGSKA (reference sequence). V gave up 0 bases and J gave up 3 bases, with 12 bases separating them. The DNA for the CDR3 is TGCAGTGCTAGAGATCCTCAGGGGAATGGAAACACCATATATTTT. Translating it yields CSARDPQGNGNTIYF.